A single sample gave rise to the 22 T cell receptor beta chains below, sequenced in a study of CD8 T cells in Susac syndrome. RNA amounts of about 0.5 to 1 ug underwent reverse transcription with random hexamers. MiXCR, applied by TCRdb to the immunoSEQ multiplex PCR reads, yields one record per CDR3 protein. The top ten hold 0.095% to 0.12% of the sample, which has about 240,000 distinct CDR3 sequences, 90% to 96% seen once. Sequencing used CD4+ T cells from PBMCs. These receptors were taken from a human donor with Susac syndrome.

The rearrangement joins TRBV20-1 to TRBJ2-1; D is tentatively TRBD1 or TRBD2 (5 bases each). Germline V gene data show CDR1 as DFQATT and CDR2 as SNEGSKA (reference sequence). The CDR3 runs to 17 residues. The V and J ends lost 0 bases and 0 bases respectively, with 15 bases between them. CDR3 nucleotides: TGCAGTGCTAGAGACCCCGGGACCGTGAGCTCCTACAATGAGCAGTTCTTC. Translation gives CSARDPGTVSSYNEQFF.

The chain is built from TRBV7-9 and TRBJ2-1; D is perhaps TRBD2 (5 bases). This CDR3 spans 14 amino acids. Germline CDR1 reads SEHNR; CDR2 reads FQNEAQ (reference sequence). V was pared by 1 base and J by 8 bases, with 12 bases between. CDR3 in amino acids: CASSLGRGIYEQFF. CDR3 DNA sequence: TGTGCCAGCAGCTTAGGCCGGGGAATATATGAGCAGTTCTTC.

The rearrangement joins TRBV11-2 to TRBJ2-2, with D tentatively TRBD2 (5 bases). Germline V gene lookup returns CDR1 SGHAT and CDR2 FQNNGV. V dropped 5 bases and J dropped 7 bases, with 11 bases sitting between them. This CDR3 is 13 amino acids long. The CDR3 sequence: CASSPSTIGELFF. The CDR3, as DNA: TGTGCCAGCAGCCCCTCGACTATCGGGGAGCTGTTTTTT. The full variable domain, its missing parts supplied by reference TRBV11-2 and TRBJ2-2, is EAGVAQSPRYKIIEKRQSVAFWCNPISGHATLYWYQQILGQGPKLLIQFQNNGVVDDSQLPKDRFSAERLKGVDSTLKIQPAKLEDSAVYLCASSPSTIGELFFGEGSRLTVL.

The gene calls are TRBV28 and TRBJ1-2; the D gene is possibly TRBD1 (5 bases). V dropped 6 bases and J dropped 2 bases, with 10 bases sitting between them. The CDR3 covers 13 residues. CDR1 and CDR2 (germline): MDHEN, SYDVKM. The DNA of the CDR3 is TGTGCCAGCAGCCCGACAGTGAACTATGGCTACACCTTC. This encodes CASSPTVNYGYTF.

The gene calls are TRBV2 and TRBJ2-5, with unresolved D. V lost 6 bases, J lost 0 bases, and 14 bases lay in between. Looked up from germline, CDR1 is SNHLY and CDR2 is FYNNEI. The CDR3 has 15 amino acids. CDR3 sequence: CASRRLGSNQETQYF. The DNA for the CDR3 is TGTGCCAGCAGGAGGCTAGGATCCAACCAAGAGACCCAGTACTTC.

The CDR3 DNA reads TGTGCCAGTAGTATTGGGCCCGACTACGAGCAGTACTTC. Encoded protein: CASSIGPDYEQYF. The J gene is TRBJ2-7, the V gene TRBV19; D gene uncertain. The ends were cut back, 3 bases at V and 3 bases at J, with 9 bases in the middle. CDR3 length: 13 amino acids. Germline lookup yields CDR1 LNHDA and CDR2 SQIVND (reference sequence).

CDR3 nucleotides: TGTGCCAGCAGTTACGGGGTACAAGAGACCCAGTACTTC. It encodes CASSYGVQETQYF. The chain is built from TRBV6-6 and TRBJ2-5; D uncertain. The length of the CDR3 is 13 residues. Germline lookup yields CDR1 MNHNY and CDR2 SVGAGI (reference sequence). The germline V and J ends were trimmed by 2 bases and 2 bases, with 6 bases remaining between them.

This chain uses TRBV29-1 with TRBJ2-7; a possible D gene is TRBD1 (7 bases). CDR3 length equals 13 residues. The germline V and J ends were trimmed by 4 bases and 7 bases, with 17 bases remaining between them. Looked up from germline, CDR1 is SQVTM and CDR2 is ANQGSEA. In nucleotides, the CDR3 is TGCAGCGTTGGGACTACAGGGGCTGGAGAGCAGTACTTC. It translates to CSVGTTGAGEQYF.

This clonotype has a handful of counts. The rearrangement joins TRBV12-5 to TRBJ2-7; the match to TRBD1 covers 9 bases. The J segment lost 4 bases and the V segment lost 11 bases, leaving 9 bases of the junction unmatched. Germline V gene data show CDR1 as LGHNT and CDR2 as FRNRAP. CDR3 length: 13 amino acids. This chain's CDR3 is CACDRDREYEQYF. CDR3 sequence (DNA): TGTGCTTGCGATAGGGACAGGGAATACGAGCAGTACTTC.

This clonotype has a single count. The chain combines TRBV7-2 with TRBJ2-7; D ambiguous. CDR3 size: 12 residues. The V and J ends lost 5 bases and 4 bases respectively, with 9 bases between them. In germline, CDR1 is SGHTA, CDR2 FQGNSA. The CDR3 here is CASSVGQYEQYF. In DNA, the CDR3 is TGTGCCAGCAGCGTTGGGCAGTACGAGCAGTACTTC.

The gene calls are TRBV29-1 and TRBJ1-2; no definite D call. Germline V gene sequence: CDR1 SQVTM, CDR2 ANQGSEA. V was cut by 0 bases and J by 5 bases, with 10 bases left in between. There are 13 residues in the CDR3. This CDR3 is CSVEDLKGYGYTF. The CDR3 coding sequence is TGCAGCGTTGAAGATCTGAAGGGATATGGCTACACCTTC.

The rearrangement joins TRBV3-1 to TRBJ1-2; TRBD1 matches 8 bases. CDR3 length equals 15 residues. CDR1 LGHDT and CDR2 YNNKEL come from the germline V gene (reference sequence). Trimming cost V 4 bases and J 7 bases; bases outside gene matches: 11. The CDR3 loop is CASSPGDRQLGGYTF. CDR3 DNA sequence: TGTGCCAGCAGCCCGGGGGACAGGCAATTGGGTGGCTACACCTTC.

This sequence joins TRBV7-3 and TRBJ2-7, with 10 bases fitting TRBD2. Per the germline V gene, CDR1 is SGHTA and CDR2 is FQGTGA. The V gene end was trimmed by 5 bases and the J gene end by 6 bases; junction bases not matched to a gene: 4. CDR3 length: 13 amino acids. CDR3 DNA: TGTGCCAGCAGCCTCCTAGCGGGAGCCGAGCAGTACTTC. This sequence encodes CASSLLAGAEQYF. The complete variable domain, with remaining parts taken from reference TRBV7-3 and TRBJ2-7, reads GAGVSQTPSNKVTEKGKYVELRCDPISGHTALYWYRQSLGQGPEFLIYFQGTGAADDSGLPNDRFFAVRPEGSVSTLKIQRTERGDSAVYLCASSLLAGAEQYFGPGTRLTVT.

The chain has TRBV20-1 and TRBJ2-5; either TRBD1 or TRBD2 may supply D (5 bases each). CDR1 is DFQATT and CDR2 is SNEGSKA in the germline V gene (reference sequence). There are 14 residues in the CDR3. Trimming took 6 bases from V and 2 from J, leaving 16 bases between them. The CDR3 DNA follows: TGCAGTGCCTCGAGGGGAGCGGAGCAAGAGACCCAGTACTTC. This encodes CSASRGAEQETQYF.

The rearrangement joins TRBV19 to TRBJ1-1; D remains ambiguous. Germline CDR1 and CDR2: LNHDA and SQIVND (reference sequence). The CDR3 is 15 amino acids. Between the trimmed V and J ends, which lost 3 bases and 1 base, there was a span of 12 bases. CDR3 DNA sequence: TGTGCCAGTAGTATCCCAGGACGGAGGAACACTGAAGCTTTCTTT. Encoded protein: CASSIPGRRNTEAFF.

The rearrangement uses TRBV11-1 and TRBJ2-5; TRBD2 matches 12 bases. V lost 2 bases to trimming and J lost 1 base; unmatched junction nucleotides: 8. The germline V gene encodes CDR1 SGHAT and CDR2 FQDESV (reference sequence). The CDR3 spans 18 residues. CDR3 coding DNA: TGTGCCAGCAGCTTACGGTCTAGCGGGAGGGCCATCCAAGAGACCCAGTACTTC. It encodes CASSLRSSGRAIQETQYF.

The chain couples TRBV20-1 to TRBJ2-5; 7 nucleotides match TRBD2. With V trimmed by 6 bases and J by 2 bases, 12 bases remained unmatched. Looked up from germline, CDR1 is DFQATT and CDR2 is SNEGSKA (reference sequence). CDR3 length: 15 residues. CDR3 bases: TGCAGTGCCGTCGGCGCGGGAGATAATCAAGAGACCCAGTACTTC. Protein sequence: CSAVGAGDNQETQYF.

This chain connects TRBV20-1 to TRBJ2-1; 12 positions match TRBD1. The CDR3 has 16 amino acids. Germline CDR1 DFQATT, CDR2 SNEGSKA (reference sequence). The J segment lost 6 bases and the V segment lost 6 bases, leaving 12 bases of the junction unmatched. CDR3 coding DNA: TGCAGTGCCGACGCGGGACAGGGGGCCGCCCGCAATGAGCAGTTCTTC. It codes for CSADAGQGAARNEQFF.

The chain is built from TRBV12-3 or TRBV12-4 and TRBJ1-4, with D possibly TRBD1 on 5 matching bases. The length of the CDR3 is 14 residues. Trimming took 5 bases from V and 8 from J, leaving 15 bases between them. CDR3 residues: CASSARVWREKLFF. CDR3 in DNA: TGTGCCAGCAGTGCCAGGGTCTGGCGGGAAAAACTGTTTTTT.

The chain employs TRBV7-9 and TRBJ2-4; a possible D gene is TRBD2 (6 bases). There are 17 residues in the CDR3. CDR1 is SEHNR and CDR2 is FQNEAQ in the germline V gene (reference sequence). V shed 3 bases and J shed 0 bases, with 15 bases lying between them. The DNA of the CDR3 is TGTGCCAGCAGCTTTGTCCCGATCGGGGGAGCCAAAAACATTCAGTACTTC. This encodes CASSFVPIGGAKNIQYF.

The chain has TRBV30 and TRBJ1-1, with D uncertain. V shed 8 bases and J shed 5 bases, with 9 bases lying between them. From germline, CDR1 is GTSNPN and CDR2 SVGIG (reference sequence). The CDR3 extends over 10 amino acids. As DNA, the CDR3 is TGTGCCGGCGGGTTGACTGAAGCTTTCTTT. Its translation is CAGGLTEAFF.

The V call is TRBV30, the J call TRBJ1-1; D is possibly TRBD1 (6 bases). Germline values: CDR1 GTSNPN, CDR2 SVGIG (reference sequence). Trimming took off 3 bases at V and 3 bases at J, with 11 bases between the two ends. The CDR3 contains 13 residues. The CDR3 loop reads CAWSVNRDTEAFF. In DNA, the CDR3 is TGTGCCTGGAGCGTCAACAGGGACACTGAAGCTTTCTTT.